What follows is one T cell receptor (beta chain) and its context. This entry belongs to a study of T-cell memory formation after mild COVID-19. MiXCR, applied by TCRdb to the 5' RACE reads, yields one record per CDR3 protein. The data contain 150,000 to 200,000 distinct CDR3 sequences, around 18% of them singletons. The CDR3 has 17 residues. CDR1 and CDR2 (germline): SGHRS, YFSETQ. The V gene lost 0 bases and the J gene lost 0 bases, with 12 bases spanning the gap. The sequence came from a man between 18 and 29 years old who had mild COVID-19 (a few samples of this study predate the infection). Cell type and time point are not known. The chain uses TRBV5-1 and TRBJ1-4, with D tentatively TRBD1 (5 bases). Input material: PBMCs or a T cell subset sorted from them (not recorded which). The CDR3 sequence is CASSLAGPRTTNEKLFF. CDR3 in DNA: TGCGCCAGCAGCTTGGCGGGACCGCGAACAACTAATGAAAAACTGTTTTTT.